The clone carrying this TCR beta chain was counted between two and nine times. Antigen: not known. The data stem from a study of T cells in Graves' hyperthyroidism and ophthalmopathy. Study overall: Peripheral blood samples were taken at initial diagnosis, prior to any treatment.

Study-level points and caveats: Most clonotypes that expanded in the thyroid above 0.001 also showed up in blood.

Patients were excluded because of uncontrolled infection, other autoimmune disease, pregnancy or lactation. Out of 10 ml of fresh peripheral blood came the PBMCs. CDR1 and CDR2 (germline): SEHNR, FQNEAQ (reference sequence). The CDR3 totals 15 residues. The V end lost 1 base, the J end lost 9 bases, and 13 bases lay between the germline ends. Amplification of TCR beta CDR3 regions was performed using RNA transcripts as template. The HTBI primer set drove a first-round RT-PCR of the TCR CDR3. TCRdb reprocessed the multiplex PCR reads with MiXCR, giving one entry per CDR3 protein. The table lists about 620,000 distinct CDR3 sequences, roughly 16% of them singletons, with around 3.9% in the top ten.

The chain links TRBV7-9 to TRBJ1-6; D perhaps matches TRBD1 (6 bases). The TCR originated in a woman aged 25-40 years with Graves' hyperthyroidism. The sequenced sample consisted of blood. The CDR3 DNA is TGTGCCAGCAGCTTAGAGACAGGCGGAGTTTCACCCCTCCACTTT. This translates into CASSLETGGVSPLHF.